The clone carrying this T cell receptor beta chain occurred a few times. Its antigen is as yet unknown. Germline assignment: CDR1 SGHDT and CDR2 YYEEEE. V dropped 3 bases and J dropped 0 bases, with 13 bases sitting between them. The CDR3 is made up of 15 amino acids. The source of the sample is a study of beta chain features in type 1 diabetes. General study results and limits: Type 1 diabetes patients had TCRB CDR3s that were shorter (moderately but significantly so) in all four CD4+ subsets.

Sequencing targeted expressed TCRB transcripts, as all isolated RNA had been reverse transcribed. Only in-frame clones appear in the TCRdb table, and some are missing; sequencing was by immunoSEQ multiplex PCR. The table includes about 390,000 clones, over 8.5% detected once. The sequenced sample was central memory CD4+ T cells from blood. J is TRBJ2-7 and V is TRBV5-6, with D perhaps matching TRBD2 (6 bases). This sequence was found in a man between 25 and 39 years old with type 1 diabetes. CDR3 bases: TGTGCCAGCAGCTGGATGACTAGTGCCTCCTACGAGCAGTACTTC. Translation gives CASSWMTSASYEQYF.